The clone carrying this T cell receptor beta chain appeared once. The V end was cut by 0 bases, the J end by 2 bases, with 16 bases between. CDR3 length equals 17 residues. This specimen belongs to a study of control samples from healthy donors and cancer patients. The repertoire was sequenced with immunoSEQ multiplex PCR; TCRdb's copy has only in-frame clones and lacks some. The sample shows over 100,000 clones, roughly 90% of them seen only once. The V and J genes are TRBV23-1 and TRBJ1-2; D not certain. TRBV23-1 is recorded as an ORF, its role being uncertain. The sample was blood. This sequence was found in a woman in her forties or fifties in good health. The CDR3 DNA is TGCGCCAGCAGTCAATCCACACGCGGACGTCCCAACTATGGCTACACCTTC. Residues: CASSQSTRGRPNYGYTF.